The entry that follows covers one T cell receptor (beta chain) sequence. Antigen unknown. The assay ran at deep level. The method was immunoSEQ multiplex PCR; TCRdb's version includes in-frame clones alone and lacks a portion of them. The repertoire includes 450,000 to 500,000 clones, approximately 82% of them detected once, and around 12% sits in the top ten. This record belongs to a study of shared clonotypes between healthy human individuals. Findings and caveats of the study: Sampling covered blood only; tissue repertoires likely differ.

CDR3 length: 13 residues. Trimming removed 4 bases from V and 2 bases from J, with 7 bases in between. CDR1 and CDR2 (germline): SEHNR, FQNEAQ (reference sequence). This clonotype was obtained from a woman in her 40s in good health. Some clones in this sample may be carry-over from other donors' samples. Sequencing input: PBMCs. The chain combines TRBV7-9 with TRBJ2-3; D not resolved. CDR3 protein: CASSSLITDTQYF. The CDR3 DNA sequence: TGTGCCAGCAGCTCCCTCATCACAGATACGCAGTATTTT.